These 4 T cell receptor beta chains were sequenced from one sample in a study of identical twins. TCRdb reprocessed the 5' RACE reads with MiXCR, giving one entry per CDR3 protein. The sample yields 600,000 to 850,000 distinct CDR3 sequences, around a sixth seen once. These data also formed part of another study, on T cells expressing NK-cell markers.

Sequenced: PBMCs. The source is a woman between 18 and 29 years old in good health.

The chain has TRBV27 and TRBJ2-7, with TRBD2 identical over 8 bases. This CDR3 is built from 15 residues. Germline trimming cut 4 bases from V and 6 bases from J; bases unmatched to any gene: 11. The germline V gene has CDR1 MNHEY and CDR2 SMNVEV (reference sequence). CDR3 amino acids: CASSSRTSFQSEQYF. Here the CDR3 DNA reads TGTGCCAGCAGTTCGCGGACTAGCTTCCAGTCCGAGCAGTACTTC.

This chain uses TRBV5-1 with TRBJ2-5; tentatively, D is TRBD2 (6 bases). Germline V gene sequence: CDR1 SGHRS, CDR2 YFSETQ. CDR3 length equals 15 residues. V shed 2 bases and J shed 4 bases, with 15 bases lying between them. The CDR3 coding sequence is TGCGCCAGCAGCTTTGCCAGGGAGGTAGCAGAGACCCAGTACTTC. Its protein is CASSFAREVAETQYF.

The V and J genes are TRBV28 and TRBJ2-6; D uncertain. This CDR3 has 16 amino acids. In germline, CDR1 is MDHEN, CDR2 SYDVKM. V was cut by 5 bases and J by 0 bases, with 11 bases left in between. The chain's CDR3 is CASSPILSSGANVLTF. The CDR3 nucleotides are TGTGCCAGCAGTCCGATACTGAGCTCTGGGGCCAACGTCCTGACTTTC.

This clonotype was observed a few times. CDR3 protein: CASRAGTSIYEQFF. In nucleotides, the CDR3 is TGTGCCAGCAGGGCCGGGACTAGCATCTATGAGCAGTTCTTC. This chain connects TRBV12-3 or TRBV12-4 to TRBJ2-1; TRBD2 aligns across 9 bases. V gave up 6 bases and J gave up 8 bases; unmatched junction bases: 8. This CDR3 is built from 14 residues.